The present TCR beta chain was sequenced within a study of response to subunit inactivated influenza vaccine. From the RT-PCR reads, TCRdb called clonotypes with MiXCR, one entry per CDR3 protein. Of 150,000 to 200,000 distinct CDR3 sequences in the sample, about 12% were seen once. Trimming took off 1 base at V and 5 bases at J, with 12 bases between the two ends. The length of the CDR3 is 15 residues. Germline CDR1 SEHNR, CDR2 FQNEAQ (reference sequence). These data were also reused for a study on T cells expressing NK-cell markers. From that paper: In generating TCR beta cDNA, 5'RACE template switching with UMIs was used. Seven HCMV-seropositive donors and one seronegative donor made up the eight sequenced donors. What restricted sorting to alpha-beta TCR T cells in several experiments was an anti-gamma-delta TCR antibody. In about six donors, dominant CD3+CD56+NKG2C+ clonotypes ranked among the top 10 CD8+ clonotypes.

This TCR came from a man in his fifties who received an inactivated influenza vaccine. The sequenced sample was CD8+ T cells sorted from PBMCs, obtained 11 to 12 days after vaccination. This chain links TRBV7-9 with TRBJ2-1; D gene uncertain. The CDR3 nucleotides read TGTGCCAGCAGCTTAGTGCGGCCGTCCCACAATGAGCAGTTCTTC. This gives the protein CASSLVRPSHNEQFF.